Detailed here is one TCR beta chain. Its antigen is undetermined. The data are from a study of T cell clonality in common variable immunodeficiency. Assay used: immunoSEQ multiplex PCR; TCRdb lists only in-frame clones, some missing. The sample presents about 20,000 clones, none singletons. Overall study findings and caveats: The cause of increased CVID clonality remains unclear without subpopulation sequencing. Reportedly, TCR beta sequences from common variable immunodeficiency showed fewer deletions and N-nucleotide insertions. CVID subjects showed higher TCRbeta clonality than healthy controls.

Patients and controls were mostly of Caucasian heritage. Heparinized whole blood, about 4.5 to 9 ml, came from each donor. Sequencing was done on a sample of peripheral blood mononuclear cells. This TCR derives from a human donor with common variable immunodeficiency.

The sequenced part of the CDR3 DNA is TGCGCCAGCCAGGGGGCTGACACAGATACG. It yields the protein CASQGADTDT. The whole CDR3 region reads CASQGADTDTQYF. The V gene is TRBV5-1, the J gene TRBJ2-3, with TRBD1 matching over 8 bases. The CDR3 end lies 3 residues beyond the end of the read and is filled in from the germline J gene. The CDR3 covers 13 residues. Germline V lookup: CDR1 SGHRS, CDR2 YFSETQ. Losses at the gene ends were 7 bases for V and 2 bases for J; bases not matched to a gene: 3.